The 8 T cell receptor beta chains in this list originate from one sample, sequenced in a study of cytomegalovirus exposure and HLA in healthy donors. Use of 60 Vbeta and 13 Jbeta primers characterized the PCR. Measured with immunoSEQ multiplex PCR; TCRdb has only the in-frame clones, and not every one. The data show around 100,000 clones, 79% seen once. Material for sequencing was PBMCs. These receptors all stem from a female donor in good health and CMV-seropositive.

The chain joins TRBV19 to TRBJ1-1; TRBD1 matches at 7 bases. The trim removed 4 bases at V and 5 bases at J, leaving 13 bases unmatched. The CDR3 covers 16 residues. Germline lookup yields CDR1 LNHDA and CDR2 SQIVND (reference sequence). The CDR3 spells CASSTAGRSGGTEAFF. The CDR3, as DNA: TGTGCCAGTAGTACGGCCGGTAGGTCAGGGGGGACTGAAGCTTTCTTT.

This clone was seen just once. The chain recombines TRBV20-1 with TRBJ2-1; no clear D. Deletions cut 3 bases from V and 7 bases from J, with 7 bases between. The CDR3 has 11 amino acids. Germline V gene lookup returns CDR1 DFQATT and CDR2 SNEGSKA (reference sequence). The CDR3 DNA is TGCAGTGCTAGTATCGGGAATGAGCAGTTCTTC. Encoded protein: CSASIGNEQFF.

Points on this clone: At one end the junction does not follow the germline gene, possibly because of a read error. J is TRBJ2-1 and V is TRBV7-9; maybe TRBD2 (5 bases). Germline CDR1 SEHNR, CDR2 FQNEAQ (reference sequence). The CDR3 runs 14 residues. The CDR3 spells CSSSLAGSYNEQFF. The CDR3 region has the DNA TGTTCCAGCAGCTTGGCGGGTAGCTACAATGAGCAGTTCTTC.

In the case of this clone: The same CDR3 also results from other DNA sequences found in this sample. V usage is TRBV5-1 and J usage is TRBJ2-1; 9 bases are a match to TRBD1. The CDR3 length is 16 residues. Germline V gene data show CDR1 as SGHRS and CDR2 as YFSETQ. The junction had 3 bases not matched to a gene; V was cut back by 0 bases and J by 2 bases. Here the CDR3 reads CASSLGDREAYNEQFF. CDR3 in DNA: TGCGCCAGCAGCTTGGGGGACAGGGAAGCCTACAATGAGCAGTTCTTC. Full variable domain (outside the CDR3, taken from reference TRBV5-1 and TRBJ2-1): KAGVTQTPRYLIKTRGQQVTLSCSPISGHRSVSWYQQTPGQGLQFLFEYFSETQRNKGNFPGRFSGRQFSNSRSEMNVSTLELGDSALYLCASSLGDREAYNEQFFGPGTRLTVL.

The chain employs TRBV10-2 and TRBJ2-3; TRBD1 agrees at 7 bases. The CDR3 consists of 15 residues. V lost 2 bases and J lost 6; bases outside the gene matches: 8. Per the germline V gene, CDR1 is WSHSY and CDR2 is SAAADI. CDR3 sequence: CASSETGVVWDTQYF. The CDR3 DNA sequence: TGCGCCAGCAGTGAGACAGGGGTCGTTTGGGATACGCAGTATTTT.

This clone was picked up a small number of times. The rearrangement joins TRBV7-9 to TRBJ2-2; no reliable D call. V lost 2 bases to trimming and J lost 9 bases, with 10 bases between them. This CDR3 spans 13 amino acids. Germline CDR1 is SEHNR and CDR2 is FQNEAQ (reference sequence). The CDR3 reads CASSLLAVRELFF. CDR3 DNA: TGTGCCAGCAGCTTACTGGCCGTCAGGGAGCTGTTTTTT.

The chain employs TRBV4-1 and TRBJ1-1; 8 nucleotides align to TRBD1. Trimming removed 4 bases from V and 4 bases from J; junction bases left unmatched: 5. The CDR3 consists of 14 residues. The V gene's germline CDR1 is MGHRA and CDR2 YSYEKL. The CDR3 nucleotides read TGCGCCAGCAGCCGGGTCGACAGGGGCACTGAAGCTTTCTTT. Residues: CASSRVDRGTEAFF.

Concerning this clone itself: This sample includes further DNA sequences coding for the same CDR3. The V gene is TRBV7-2, the J gene TRBJ1-1; TRBD1 is a possible D gene (5 bases). Germline V gene sequence: CDR1 SGHTA, CDR2 FQGNSA. The CDR3 is 15 residues long. V was pared by 3 bases and J by 0 bases, with 11 bases between. CDR3 nucleotides: TGTGCCAGCAGCTTTCAGGGAGGGTTGAACACTGAAGCTTTCTTT. As protein: CASSFQGGLNTEAFF.